A single sample is the source of the 23 T cell receptor beta chains below, sequenced in a study of control samples from healthy donors and cancer patients. Only in-frame clones appear in the TCRdb table, and some are missing; sequencing was by immunoSEQ multiplex PCR. This repertoire shows roughly 86,000 clones, less than 95% found once; its top ten account for about 4%. What was sequenced was blood. The receptors come from a young woman in good health.

The rearrangement uses TRBV10-2 and TRBJ1-1, with TRBD1 matching 7 bases. With V trimmed by 6 bases and J by 8 bases, 6 bases remained unmatched. CDR3 length: 12 amino acids. Germline values: CDR1 WSHSY, CDR2 SAAADI. CDR3 nucleotides: TGCGCCAGCAGCGACAGGGTCGAAGAAGCTTTCTTT. This translates into CASSDRVEEAFF.

The CDR3 sequence: CASSFGQSSYNSPLHF. CDR3 coding DNA: TGTGCCAGCAGCTTTGGACAGAGCTCCTATAATTCACCCCTCCACTTT. The chain carries TRBV7-9 and TRBJ1-6, with a tentative D call TRBD1 (6 bases). This CDR3 contains 16 residues. Germline V gives CDR1 SEHNR, CDR2 FQNEAQ (reference sequence). V lost 3 bases and J lost 0, with 9 bases in between.

The chain links TRBV6-1 to TRBJ2-1; D call uncertain. Germline V CDR1 and CDR2: MNHNS, SASEGT. The CDR3 loop spans 13 amino acids. V was clipped by 3 bases and J by 8 bases, with 11 bases between them. The CDR3 is CASSEDTIDEQFF. The CDR3 DNA is TGTGCCAGCAGTGAGGATACGATAGATGAGCAGTTCTTC.

The chain links TRBV5-1 to TRBJ1-1; 8 nucleotides line up with TRBD1. The CDR3 consists of 15 residues. V lost 7 bases to trimming and J lost 6 bases; unmatched junction nucleotides: 14. Germline lookup yields CDR1 SGHRS and CDR2 YFSETQ. This CDR3 reads CASGHQGAVSSEAFF. CDR3 bases: TGCGCCAGCGGACACCAGGGGGCGGTCAGCTCTGAAGCTTTCTTT.

The chain links TRBV10-3 to TRBJ1-5, with a weak D call TRBD1 (5 bases). The CDR3 length is 14 residues. CDR1 is ENHRY and CDR2 is SYGVKD in the germline V gene. V lost 8 bases and J lost 3, with 14 bases in between. CDR3 coding DNA: TGTGCCATCGCTGCGGGGGGGGACAATCAGCCCCAGCATTTT. Its translation: CAIAAGGDNQPQHF.

This sequence joins TRBV7-8 and TRBJ1-2, with 9 positions matching TRBD1. The CDR3 contains 17 residues. With V trimmed by 5 bases and J by 4 bases, 14 bases remained unmatched. The germline V gene encodes CDR1 SGHVS and CDR2 FQNEAQ. CDR3 DNA sequence: TGTGCCAGCAGCCTCGGGGACCCCGGGACAGGGACCTATGGCTACACCTTC. It yields the protein CASSLGDPGTGTYGYTF.

V gene TRBV5-1 combines with J gene TRBJ1-2; D remains unclear. Trimming stripped 4 bases from V and 2 bases from J, with 9 bases between. The length of the CDR3 is 13 residues. The germline gives CDR1 SGHRS, CDR2 YFSETQ. The CDR3 region is CASSQTENYGYTF. The CDR3 DNA is TGCGCCAGCAGCCAGACGGAGAACTATGGCTACACCTTC.

Written as DNA, the CDR3 is TGCGCCAGCAGCAGAACGACTAGCGGGGGGACCGACTACGAGCAGTACTTC. Translation: CASSRTTSGGTDYEQYF. This chain connects TRBV5-1 to TRBJ2-7, with 13 bases matching TRBD2. Germline V gene data show CDR1 as SGHRS and CDR2 as YFSETQ. The V gene end was trimmed by 4 bases and the J gene end by 3 bases; junction bases not matched to a gene: 10. The CDR3 spans 17 residues.

The chain employs TRBV10-3 and TRBJ2-5; possibly TRBD1 for D (6 bases). This CDR3 spans 15 amino acids. V lost 3 bases, J lost 2 bases, and 13 bases lay in between. Per the germline V gene, CDR1 is ENHRY and CDR2 is SYGVKD. The CDR3 DNA reads as TGTGCCATCAGTGAAGGTACAGGGAGTCAAGAGACCCAGTACTTC. This translates into CAISEGTGSQETQYF.

This clone has just a few counts. The chain is built from TRBV10-1 and TRBJ1-1; D unclear. The V gene's germline CDR1 is WNHNN and CDR2 SYGVQD (reference sequence). The CDR3 contains 13 residues. Trimming cost V 2 bases and J 3 bases, with 7 bases left between them. CDR3 DNA: TGCGCCAGCAGTGAGAGTGGCTACACTGAAGCTTTCTTT. This translates into CASSESGYTEAFF.

The chain joins TRBV3-1 (or the pseudogene TRBV3-2) to TRBJ2-7; no reliable D call. The CDR3 loop spans 16 amino acids. V was pared by 2 bases and J by 7 bases, with 21 bases between. Germline V gene sequence: CDR1 LGHDT, CDR2 YNNKEL (reference sequence). This CDR3 is CASSQRVYGNGWEQYF. Written as DNA, the CDR3 is TGTGCCAGCAGCCAAAGAGTGTACGGTAACGGATGGGAGCAGTACTTC.

The chain employs TRBV15 and TRBJ2-3; a possible D gene is TRBD2 (7 bases). This CDR3 is 16 amino acids long. CDR1 is LNHNV, CDR2 YYDKDF, per germline (reference sequence). The V end lost 0 bases, the J end lost 4 bases, and 14 bases lay between the germline ends. The CDR3 bases are TGTGCCACCAGCAGAGATCGGGGGGCCGGGGCAGATACGCAGTATTTT. The encoded protein is CATSRDRGAGADTQYF. Using reference TRBV15 and TRBJ2-3 for the parts outside the CDR3, the full variable domain is DAMVIQNPRYQVTQFGKPVTLSCSQTLNHNVMYWYQQKSSQAPKLLFHYYDKDFNNEADTPDNFQSRRPNTSFCFLDIRSPGLGDTAMYLCATSRDRGAGADTQYFGPGTRLTVL.

This chain links TRBV5-1 with TRBJ2-7; TRBD1 might be the D (5 bases). Trimming cost V 2 bases and J 3 bases, with 12 bases left between them. This CDR3 has 14 amino acids. The germline gives CDR1 SGHRS, CDR2 YFSETQ. The CDR3 here is CASSLNDRYYEQYF. The CDR3 DNA follows: TGCGCCAGCAGCTTAAACGACAGATACTACGAGCAGTACTTC.

This clone came up once. The gene calls are TRBV5-4 and TRBJ2-3; D perhaps matches TRBD1 (5 bases). This CDR3 spans 16 amino acids. From germline, CDR1 is SGHNT and CDR2 YYREEE (reference sequence). V dropped 2 bases and J dropped 0 bases, with 13 bases sitting between them. Here the CDR3 DNA reads TGTGCCAGCAGCTTTAATAGGGGTGGAAGCACAGATACGCAGTATTTT. Its translation is CASSFNRGGSTDTQYF.

The chain couples TRBV19 to TRBJ2-1; weak D call: TRBD1 (6 bases). CDR3 length equals 11 residues. Germline V gene lookup returns CDR1 LNHDA and CDR2 SQIVND (reference sequence). The V end was cut by 6 bases, the J end by 12 bases, with 12 bases between. CDR3 in amino acids: CASRSQGGQFF. In nucleotides, the CDR3 is TGTGCCAGTAGGTCACAGGGTGGGCAGTTCTTC.

The chain recombines TRBV29-1 with TRBJ2-2, with D possibly called TRBD1 or TRBD2 (5 bases each). This CDR3 is 14 amino acids long. Per germline, CDR1 SQVTM and CDR2 ANQGSEA. The V end was cut by 6 bases, the J end by 0 bases, with 11 bases between. The CDR3 sequence is CSVGTDTNTGELFF. The CDR3 bases are TGCAGCGTAGGGACCGACACGAACACCGGGGAGCTGTTTTTT.

The genes are TRBV25-1 and TRBJ1-1, with 7 positions matching TRBD1. Germline V gene data show CDR1 as MGHDK and CDR2 as SYGVNS. This CDR3 has 17 residues. V was clipped by 3 bases and J by 3 bases; unmatched bases: 13. DNA of the CDR3: TGTGCCAGCAGTGATACGACAGGGAAAGTCGAGTACACTGAAGCTTTCTTT. Translating it yields CASSDTTGKVEYTEAFF.

The V and J genes are TRBV9 and TRBJ1-2; 11 positions match TRBD1. V trimming: 7 bases; J trimming: 4 bases; junction bases outside the gene matches: 3. CDR1 and CDR2 (germline): SGDLS, YYNGEE. The CDR3 length is 13 residues. The CDR3 sequence is CASGQGAGYGYTF. The CDR3 nucleotides read TGTGCCAGCGGACAGGGGGCCGGCTATGGCTACACCTTC.

The chain combines TRBV11-3 with TRBJ2-1; D is tentatively TRBD1 or TRBD2 (6 bases each). Germline loops: CDR1 SGHNT, CDR2 YENEEA. Between the trimmed V and J ends, which lost 1 base and 13 bases, there was a span of 11 bases. CDR3 length equals 12 residues. The CDR3 sequence is CASSLAGGSQFF. CDR3 bases: TGTGCCAGCAGCTTAGCCGGGGGCAGCCAGTTCTTC.

V and J are TRBV15 and TRBJ1-2; no firm D call. The CDR3 has 13 residues. Trimming took off 0 bases at V and 4 bases at J, with 6 bases between the two ends. The germline gives CDR1 LNHNV, CDR2 YYDKDF (reference sequence). Here the CDR3 reads CATSRDLTYGYTF. In DNA, the CDR3 is TGTGCCACCAGCAGAGATCTGACCTATGGCTACACCTTC.

The V gene is TRBV24-1, the J gene TRBJ2-5; 7 bases line up with TRBD1. The CDR3 is made up of 14 amino acids. From germline, CDR1 is KGHDR and CDR2 SFDVKD. The junction had 3 bases not matched to a gene; V was cut back by 4 bases and J by 2 bases. The CDR3 DNA reads as TGTGCCACCAGTGACCCGGGACAGCAAGAGACCCAGTACTTC. Its translation: CATSDPGQQETQYF.

The chain employs TRBV19 and TRBJ2-5; D remains unclear. The CDR3 totals 13 residues. CDR1 and CDR2 (germline): LNHDA, SQIVND (reference sequence). The V gene lost 4 bases and the J gene lost 6 bases, with 12 bases spanning the gap. The CDR3 is CASSSVLAKTQYF. Here the CDR3 DNA reads TGTGCCAGTAGTAGTGTGTTGGCTAAGACCCAGTACTTC.

CDR3 sequence: CATGAGTNTEAFF. In nucleotides, the CDR3 is TGTGCCACGGGGGCAGGGACCAACACTGAAGCTTTCTTT. The chain joins TRBV6-5 to TRBJ1-1; a weak D match, TRBD1 (6 bases). This CDR3 region has 13 residues. Germline CDR1 is MNHEY and CDR2 is SVGAGI. The V and J ends lost 10 bases and 2 bases respectively, with 14 bases between them.